The T cell receptor beta chain described here comes from a study of blood T cell repertoires in COVID-19. Authors' analysis steps: The assay estimated nucleated cells by amplifying reference gene primers. Generated by immunoSEQ multiplex PCR, the TCRdb table keeps only in-frame clones and is missing some. V, J and clone size are taken as reported in that table, and D and trimming were inferred from the DNA itself. The data hold approximately 230,000 clones, with around four fifths observed a single time. Germline V gene sequence: CDR1 MNHNY, CDR2 SVGAGI (reference sequence). The CDR3 is 16 amino acids. Deletions cut 6 bases from V and 5 bases from J, with 19 bases between.

The V call is TRBV6-6, the J call TRBJ1-4; a weak D match, TRBD1 (6 bases). The sequence was obtained from a man younger than 45 with active or convalescent COVID-19. The sequencing input was peripheral blood. Here the CDR3 reads CASSPGYDRRNEKLFF. CDR3 in DNA: TGTGCCAGCAGCCCTGGATACGACAGGAGGAATGAAAAACTGTTTTTT.